A single sample is the source of the 20 T cell receptor beta chains below, sequenced in a study of blood T cell repertoires in COVID-19. Method: immunoSEQ multiplex PCR; TCRdb's copy keeps in-frame clones and lacks some. Among about 60,000 clones listed, about 88% were seen once. The sample taken for sequencing was peripheral blood. These receptors were taken from a woman aged 55 to 70 with active COVID-19.

The rearrangement uses TRBV7-3 and TRBJ2-2, with TRBD2 matching over 10 bases. Germline CDR1 reads SGHTA; CDR2 reads FQGTGA. This CDR3 is 14 amino acids long. Unmatched junction bases numbered 4, after V lost 5 bases and J lost 7 bases. CDR3 sequence: CASSRTSGGGELFF. The CDR3, as DNA: TGTGCCAGCAGCCGGACTAGCGGAGGCGGGGAGCTGTTTTTT.

The chain uses TRBV3-1 (or the pseudogene TRBV3-2) and TRBJ2-5; 11 nucleotides match TRBD2. The germline CDR1 and CDR2 sequences are LGHDT and YNNKEL (reference sequence). CDR3 length: 16 amino acids. Trimming at V came to 2 bases and at J to 0 bases, leaving 2 bases not matched to a gene. CDR3 DNA sequence: TGTGCCAGCAGCCAACGACTAGCGGGGTACCAAGAGACCCAGTACTTC. Protein sequence: CASSQRLAGYQETQYF.

This sequence joins TRBV7-3 and TRBJ2-1, with D tentatively TRBD2 (6 bases). Deletions cut 5 bases from V and 3 bases from J, with 14 bases between. CDR3 length: 15 residues. Germline CDR1 is SGHTA and CDR2 is FQGTGA. CDR3 DNA sequence: TGTGCCAGCAGCCAAGTCGGGGGAGTCTACAATGAGCAGTTCTTC. It encodes CASSQVGGVYNEQFF.

The CDR3 here is CASSPPLRETEPTLPTNTGELFF. The CDR3 nucleotides read TGTGCCAGCTCACCACCTCTCCGGGAGACAGAACCTACCTTACCTACGAACACCGGGGAGCTGTTTTTT. The J gene is TRBJ2-2, the V gene TRBV18; TRBD2 is a possible D gene (6 bases). CDR3 length: 23 residues. Germline assignment: CDR1 KGHSH and CDR2 LQKENI. Trimming pared 0 bases from V and 0 bases from J, leaving 29 bases between.

The chain carries TRBV9 and TRBJ2-1; 10 bases agree with TRBD2. Trimming cost V 0 bases and J 5 bases; bases outside gene matches: 5. The CDR3 covers 16 residues. Germline V gene lookup returns CDR1 SGDLS and CDR2 YYNGEE. CDR3 protein: CASSVGPSGGNNEQFF. DNA of the CDR3: TGTGCCAGCAGCGTAGGCCCTAGCGGGGGTAACAATGAGCAGTTCTTC. The full variable domain, rest sourced from reference TRBV9 and TRBJ2-1, is DSGVTQTPKHLITATGQRVTLRCSPRSGDLSVYWYQQSLDQGLQFLIQYYNGEERAKGNILERFSAQQFPDLHSELNLSSLELGDSALYFCASSVGPSGGNNEQFFGPGTRLTVL.

Here the CDR3 DNA reads TGTGCCAGCAGCGGGCCACAGGGAGCTGGGGAGCAGTACTTC. Its translation: CASSGPQGAGEQYF. The V and J genes are TRBV9 and TRBJ2-7; tentatively, D is TRBD1 (6 bases). V lost 3 bases and J 7 bases, leaving 17 bases between the germline ends. This CDR3 comprises 14 residues. The germline V gene has CDR1 SGDLS and CDR2 YYNGEE.

The rearrangement uses TRBV10-1 and TRBJ2-7; 11 bases are shared with TRBD2. The CDR3 length is 14 residues. The germline V gene encodes CDR1 WNHNN and CDR2 SYGVQD (reference sequence). The V gene end was trimmed by 5 bases and the J gene end by 4 bases; junction bases not matched to a gene: 4. CDR3 sequence reads: CASSPRLAGYEQYF. The DNA of the CDR3 is TGCGCCAGCAGTCCCAGACTAGCGGGATACGAGCAGTACTTC.

The V and J genes are TRBV20-1 and TRBJ1-2; tentative D call: TRBD1 (5 bases). Trimming took off 7 bases at V and 5 bases at J, with 11 bases between the two ends. This CDR3 region has 11 residues. CDR1 is DFQATT, CDR2 SNEGSKA, per germline (reference sequence). Written as DNA, the CDR3 is TGCAGTGGTTCGGGGGGTTATGGCTACACCTTC. Its translation is CSGSGGYGYTF.

This rearrangement joins TRBV4-2 to TRBJ2-5; 10 bases fit TRBD2. Germline values: CDR1 LGHNA, CDR2 YNFKEQ. Germline trimming cut 0 bases from V and 4 bases from J; bases unmatched to any gene: 5. The CDR3 spans 16 residues. The CDR3 reads CASSQDGQRGGETQYF. CDR3 in DNA: TGTGCCAGCAGCCAAGATGGCCAGCGGGGGGGAGAGACCCAGTACTTC.

The chain has TRBV19 and TRBJ1-5, with 7 bases aligning to TRBD1. The CDR3 contains 15 residues. V was clipped by 4 bases and J by 3 bases; unmatched bases: 6. Germline CDR1 LNHDA, CDR2 SQIVND (reference sequence). The CDR3 region has the DNA TGTGCCAGTAGTAATTCCGGGACAGACAATCAGCCCCAGCATTTT. Its protein product is CASSNSGTDNQPQHF.

The chain is built from TRBV5-4 and TRBJ1-2; D is uncertain. CDR3 length: 17 residues. V was clipped by 0 bases and J by 7 bases, with 22 bases between them. Germline V gene lookup returns CDR1 SGHNT and CDR2 YYREEE (reference sequence). CDR3 sequence (DNA): TGTGCCAGCAGCTTGGTCCCTACCTTAGCGGGGTATTCTGGCTACACCTTC. It encodes CASSLVPTLAGYSGYTF.

V and J are TRBV20-1 and TRBJ2-5; no clear D. CDR1 and CDR2 (germline): DFQATT, SNEGSKA (reference sequence). The V end was cut by 5 bases, the J end by 3 bases, with 7 bases between. CDR3 size: 11 residues. The CDR3 nucleotides are TGCAGTGCTCTCCCGGAAGAGACCCAGTACTTC. This codes for CSALPEETQYF.

In DNA form, the CDR3 reads TGTGCCTGGACCCCTGCAGGGATCCCCGGGGAGCTGTTTTTT. Residues: CAWTPAGIPGELFF. J is TRBJ2-2 and V is TRBV30, with D perhaps TRBD1 (5 bases). Trimming cost V 4 bases and J 6 bases, with 15 bases left between them. Germline lookup yields CDR1 GTSNPN and CDR2 SVGIG (reference sequence). The CDR3 has 14 residues.

This clone was seen only a few times. The chain uses TRBV14 and TRBJ1-6; no firm D call. Germline V CDR1 and CDR2: SGHDN, FVKESK. Trimming took off 5 bases at V and 7 bases at J, with 12 bases between the two ends. This CDR3 comprises 14 residues. The CDR3 nucleotides read TGTGCCAGCAGCAAGCCCCACGAGAATTCACCCCTCCACTTT. As protein: CASSKPHENSPLHF.

This clone was seen a few times. The rearrangement uses TRBV19 and TRBJ2-7; D is unresolved. This CDR3 comprises 12 residues. Trimming cost V 5 bases and J 2 bases, with 7 bases left between them. CDR1 and CDR2 (germline): LNHDA, SQIVND (reference sequence). The CDR3 DNA is TGTGCCAGTAGTTCCGGTGCCTACGAGCAGTACTTC. Its protein is CASSSGAYEQYF.

The chain has TRBV6-6 and TRBJ1-5, with D tentatively TRBD1 (6 bases). CDR1 is MNHNY and CDR2 is SVGAGI in the germline V gene (reference sequence). The CDR3 runs 14 residues. Trimming shortened V by 3 bases and J by 9 bases, and 15 bases separated the two germline ends. The DNA of the CDR3 is TGTGCCAGCAGTTATAACAGGGTAGATGGGCCCCAGCATTTT. Its translation is CASSYNRVDGPQHF.

The V and J genes are TRBV21-1 and TRBJ1-4; the D segment call TRBD1 is taken from the table without a DNA check. TRBV21-1 is listed as a pseudogene. CDR3 length: 17 amino acids. CDR3 in DNA: TGTGCCAGCAGCACACAACAGGTGCCTGCGACTAATGAAAAACTGTTTTTT. Its translation: CASSTQQVPATNEKLFF.

The chain uses TRBV7-9 and TRBJ2-1, with 11 bases identical to TRBD2. Trimming removed 5 bases from V and 3 bases from J; junction bases left unmatched: 3. Germline V gene lookup returns CDR1 SEHNR and CDR2 FQNEAQ (reference sequence). The CDR3 is 15 residues long. CDR3 sequence: CASSLGLAGYNEQFF. The CDR3 DNA is TGTGCCAGCAGCCTTGGACTAGCGGGCTACAATGAGCAGTTCTTC.

The rearrangement uses TRBV10-3 and TRBJ1-3, with 7 bases lining up with TRBD1. The CDR3 runs to 14 residues. Germline lookup yields CDR1 ENHRY and CDR2 SYGVKD. V was pared by 7 bases and J by 2 bases, with 5 bases of the junction left unmatched. The CDR3 nucleotides read TGTGCCATCAACGACAGGGTGGCTGGAAACACCATATATTTT. The encoded protein is CAINDRVAGNTIYF.

This clone was recorded only once. The chain is built from TRBV7-9 and TRBJ1-2, with TRBD1 as a possible D gene (6 bases). CDR3 length: 13 residues. CDR1 is SEHNR and CDR2 is FQNEAQ in the germline V gene (reference sequence). The V end lost 2 bases, the J end lost 6 bases, and 10 bases lay between the germline ends. CDR3: CASSLFAGDGYTF. The CDR3 nucleotides are TGTGCCAGCAGCTTATTTGCAGGGGATGGCTACACCTTC.